These 27 T cell receptor beta chains originate from one sample sequenced in a study of CD8 T cells in Susac syndrome (dated by TCRdb to about 2019). Library generation was performed with the immunoSEQ multiplex PCR assay. RNA was extracted with the RNeasy kit and roughly 0.5 to 1 ug was reverse transcribed using random hexamers. TCRdb ran its own pipeline on the public reads, namely fastp trimming at Q25 and MiXCR clone calling, and kept in-frame beta chains. Entries that share a CDR3 protein sequence are merged under the most common genes and DNA. A total of hundreds of thousands of distinct CDR3 sequences appear in this sample, 96% of them only once. The ten largest clones take up 0.1% of the sample. Input material: CD4+ T cells from PBMCs. These receptors were obtained from a human donor with Susac syndrome.

The V call is TRBV28, the J call TRBJ2-7; D may be TRBD1 or TRBD2 (6 bases each). Looked up from germline, CDR1 is MDHEN and CDR2 is SYDVKM. V was shortened by 2 bases and J by 6 bases, with 14 bases between the two germline ends. The CDR3 is 14 amino acids. The CDR3 DNA reads as TGTGCCAGCAGTTTAGGGGCAGGGGAGGTCGAGCAGTACTTC. Its translation is CASSLGAGEVEQYF. Complete variable domain (other parts from reference TRBV28 and TRBJ2-7): DVKVTQSSRYLVKRTGEKVFLECVQDMDHENMFWYRQDPGLGLRLIYFSYDVKMKEKGDIPEGYSVSREKKERFSLILESASTNQTSMYLCASSLGAGEVEQYFGPGTRLTVT.

With respect to this clonotype: At one boundary the junction diverges from the germline segment, which might be a read error. The chain joins TRBV7-7 to TRBJ2-1; D ambiguous. CDR1 and CDR2 (germline): SSHAT, FNYEAQ (reference sequence). The CDR3 sequence is 13 residues long. This CDR3 reads CASSLESSHEQFF. The DNA for the CDR3 is TGTGCTAGCAGCTTAGAGTCCTCCCATGAGCAGTTCTTC. Full variable domain (outside the CDR3, taken from reference TRBV7-7 and TRBJ2-1): GAGVSQSPRYKVTKRGQDVTLRCDPISSHATLYWYQQALGQGPEFLTYFNYEAQPDKSGLPSDRFSAERPEGSISTLTIQRTEQRDSAMYRCASSLESSHEQFFGPGTRLTVL.

The J gene is TRBJ2-7, the V gene TRBV29-1, with D possibly matching TRBD2 (6 bases). The germline CDR1 and CDR2 sequences are SQVTM and ANQGSEA. This CDR3 is built from 13 residues. V lost 5 bases to trimming and J lost 0 bases, with 11 bases between them. CDR3: CSVQRASSYEQYF. In DNA, the CDR3 is TGCAGCGTTCAGCGGGCCAGCTCCTACGAGCAGTACTTC.

The chain recombines TRBV27 with TRBJ2-3; no reliable D call. CDR3 size: 16 residues. Deletions cut 2 bases from V and 4 bases from J, with 16 bases between. Looked up from germline, CDR1 is MNHEY and CDR2 is SMNVEV (reference sequence). CDR3 sequence (DNA): TGTGCCAGCAGTTTAGTGGTCCCCGCGTCCCCAGATACGCAGTATTTT. Translating it yields CASSLVVPASPDTQYF.

The genes are TRBV12-3 or TRBV12-4 and TRBJ2-3; D call uncertain. V was pared by 5 bases and J by 5 bases, with 14 bases between. The CDR3 length is 14 residues. CDR3 amino acids: CASSPFGLGDTQYF. The DNA for the CDR3 is TGTGCCAGCAGTCCCTTCGGGCTAGGAGATACGCAGTATTTT.

The chain has TRBV9 and TRBJ2-2; TRBD2 might be the D (5 bases). The germline gives CDR1 SGDLS, CDR2 YYNGEE. The CDR3 has 16 amino acids. V was clipped by 4 bases and J by 1 base, with 14 bases between them. CDR3 bases: TGTGCCAGCAGCCCGAGAGCGGACTTGAACACCGGGGAGCTGTTTTTT. Translating it yields CASSPRADLNTGELFF.

This chain uses TRBV7-9 with TRBJ2-1, with 7 bases that match TRBD1. CDR1 and CDR2 (germline): SEHNR, FQNEAQ (reference sequence). J gave up 5 bases and V 5 bases, and 6 bases lay outside the gene matches. The CDR3 contains 14 residues. The chain's CDR3 is CASSRRDSHNEQFF. CDR3 DNA: TGTGCCAGCAGCAGACGGGACAGTCACAATGAGCAGTTCTTC.

The chain combines TRBV20-1 with TRBJ1-2; D gene unclear. The germline gives CDR1 DFQATT, CDR2 SNEGSKA (reference sequence). CDR3 size: 14 residues. V was clipped by 3 bases and J by 1 base, with 12 bases between them. CDR3 in DNA: TGCAGTGCTAGTCAAGGGATTATTAACTATGGCTACACCTTC. It is translated as CSASQGIINYGYTF.

The chain combines TRBV29-1 with TRBJ2-7; 9 bases fit TRBD1. The length of the CDR3 is 12 residues. V lost 6 bases, J lost 6 bases, and 6 bases stayed unmatched. CDR1 and CDR2 from the germline V gene are SQVTM and ANQGSEA. The CDR3 is CSVEGQGIEQYF. DNA of the CDR3: TGCAGCGTCGAGGGACAGGGCATCGAGCAGTACTTC.

The chain is built from TRBV18 and TRBJ2-3, with TRBD1 matching over 8 bases. J gave up 4 bases and V 1 base, and 1 base lay outside the gene matches. Germline V gene data show CDR1 as KGHSH and CDR2 as LQKENI. There are 14 residues in the CDR3. In DNA form, the CDR3 reads TGTGCCAGCTCACCACGGACAGGGCCAGATACGCAGTATTTT. Protein: CASSPRTGPDTQYF.

The rearrangement links TRBV21-1 to TRBJ2-1; TRBD1, the table's D call, lacks a check against the DNA. TRBV21-1 is a pseudogene locus. The CDR3 contains 15 residues. Here the CDR3 DNA reads TGTGCCAGCAGCCACCTAGGTAGGGGGTACAATGAGCAGTTCTTC. As protein: CASSHLGRGYNEQFF.

This chain joins TRBV12-3 or TRBV12-4 and TRBJ1-1; TRBD1 agrees at 11 bases. The CDR3 consists of 15 residues. The V and J ends lost 6 bases and 5 bases, in that order; junction bases with no gene match: 8. DNA for the CDR3: TGTGCCAGCAGAACAGGACAGGGGGCAGGTACTGAAGCTTTCTTT. It specifies CASRTGQGAGTEAFF.

This rearrangement joins TRBV12-3 or TRBV12-4 to TRBJ1-2, with D possibly TRBD1 on 6 matching bases. With 8 bases removed from V and 4 bases from J, the gap between germline ends came to 17 bases. The CDR3 has 14 amino acids. The CDR3 region is CASGLTGTRYGYTF. The DNA of the CDR3 is TGTGCCAGCGGTCTTACAGGGACCCGCTATGGCTACACCTTC.

The table lists this clonotype with a count of one. In DNA, the CDR3 is TGCGCCAGCAGCGCCCAGACAGCGAACACTGAAGCTTTCTTT. Its protein product is CASSAQTANTEAFF. The gene calls are TRBV5-1 and TRBJ1-1, with D possibly being TRBD1 (5 bases). V gave up 4 bases and J gave up 1 base, with 11 bases separating them. Germline V gene sequence: CDR1 SGHRS, CDR2 YFSETQ. The CDR3 covers 14 residues.

The gene calls are TRBV13 and TRBJ2-1, with D perhaps TRBD1 or TRBD2 (5 bases each). V was cut by 5 bases and J by 6 bases, with 17 bases left in between. In germline, CDR1 is PRHDT, CDR2 FYEKMQ (reference sequence). The CDR3 spans 15 residues. CDR3: CASSPFPPGTNEQFF. The CDR3 DNA is TGTGCCAGCAGCCCCTTCCCCCCGGGGACCAATGAGCAGTTCTTC.

The CDR3 loop is CATSEGWYYGYTF. The CDR3 bases are TGTGCCACTTCGGAGGGCTGGTACTATGGCTACACCTTC. The V gene is TRBV21-1, the J gene TRBJ1-2. TRBV21-1 is a documented pseudogene. The CDR3 is 13 amino acids.

The chain joins TRBV7-2 to TRBJ2-1; a possible D gene is TRBD2 (6 bases). V was pared by 2 bases and J by 0 bases, with 8 bases between. This CDR3 has 15 residues. Germline CDR1 reads SGHTA; CDR2 reads FQGNSA. CDR3 region: CASSLTAGSYNEQFF. The CDR3 nucleotides read TGTGCCAGCAGCTTAACAGCGGGCTCCTACAATGAGCAGTTCTTC.

The genes are TRBV25-1 and TRBJ2-7, with 7 bases aligning to TRBD1. V was clipped by 10 bases and J by 4 bases; unmatched bases: 7. The CDR3 spans 12 residues. Germline V gene data show CDR1 as MGHDK and CDR2 as SYGVNS. The CDR3 loop reads CATAGTAYEQYF. In nucleotides, the CDR3 is TGTGCCACTGCCGGGACAGCTTACGAGCAGTACTTC.

V is TRBV29-1 and J is TRBJ2-7; D is undetermined. Germline V gene data show CDR1 as SQVTM and CDR2 as ANQGSEA. CDR3 size: 12 residues. The V and J ends lost 2 bases and 0 bases respectively, with 5 bases between them. Written as DNA, the CDR3 is TGCAGCGTTGAAACTCTCTCCTACGAGCAGTACTTC. Protein sequence: CSVETLSYEQYF.

The chain links TRBV7-9 to TRBJ2-1; D remains unclear. This CDR3 spans 13 amino acids. CDR1 is SEHNR, CDR2 FQNEAQ, per germline (reference sequence). V was trimmed by 8 bases and J by 4 bases, leaving 12 bases between them. CDR3 nucleotides: TGTGCCAGCTGGCTAGACCATTACAATGAGCAGTTCTTC. This sequence encodes CASWLDHYNEQFF. Using reference TRBV7-9 and TRBJ2-1 for the parts outside the CDR3, the full variable domain is DTGVSQNPRHKITKRGQNVTFRCDPISEHNRLYWYRQTLGQGPEFLTYFQNEAQLEKSRLLSDRFSAERPKGSFSTLEIQRTEQGDSAMYLCASWLDHYNEQFFGPGTRLTVL.

V is TRBV7-6 and J is TRBJ2-1; 7 positions match TRBD2. Germline V CDR1 and CDR2: SGHVS, FNYEAQ. V was clipped by 5 bases and J by 5 bases; unmatched bases: 6. CDR3 length equals 14 residues. CDR3 sequence reads: CASSITGTNNEQFF. For the CDR3, the DNA is TGTGCCAGCAGCATAACCGGGACTAACAATGAGCAGTTCTTC.

The V and J genes are TRBV9 and TRBJ2-7; D possibly corresponds to TRBD2 (6 bases). Per germline, CDR1 SGDLS and CDR2 YYNGEE. CDR3 size: 15 residues. Trimming pared 1 base from V and 3 bases from J, leaving 14 bases between. The CDR3 protein is CASSVNPRENYEQYF. Written as DNA, the CDR3 is TGTGCCAGCAGCGTAAACCCGCGGGAAAACTACGAGCAGTACTTC.

This clonotype showed up just once. This chain connects TRBV20-1 to TRBJ2-5; D uncertain. V was cut by 0 bases and J by 2 bases, with 10 bases left in between. The CDR3 spans 14 residues. The germline gives CDR1 DFQATT, CDR2 SNEGSKA (reference sequence). The CDR3 region is CSARDRHSQETQYF. CDR3 in DNA: TGCAGTGCTAGAGATCGTCACAGTCAAGAGACCCAGTACTTC.

The CDR3: CATSRDLANSGQFF. DNA of the CDR3: TGTGCCACCAGCAGAGATTTGGCCAACTCTGGGCAGTTCTTC. This chain connects TRBV15 to TRBJ2-1, with D uncertain. CDR1 and CDR2 (germline): LNHNV, YYDKDF (reference sequence). V gave up 0 bases and J gave up 12 bases, with 15 bases separating them. CDR3 size: 14 residues.

The genes are TRBV29-1 and TRBJ2-5; D call uncertain. The CDR3 loop spans 13 amino acids. Trimming left V 7 bases short and J 5 bases short, with 17 bases between. Germline values: CDR1 SQVTM, CDR2 ANQGSEA. The DNA for the CDR3 is TGCAGCGCCATAAAGGCCCTCTGGGAGACCCAGTACTTC. It is translated as CSAIKALWETQYF.

The chain links TRBV4-1 to TRBJ2-4; no definite D call. This CDR3 spans 13 amino acids. V was shortened by 4 bases and J by 5 bases, with 9 bases between the two germline ends. Per the germline V gene, CDR1 is MGHRA and CDR2 is YSYEKL. The CDR3 sequence: CASSLEYENIQYF. The CDR3 DNA follows: TGCGCCAGCAGCCTGGAGTATGAAAACATTCAGTACTTC.

The chain combines TRBV25-1 with TRBJ1-1; no clear D. The CDR3 contains 12 residues. In germline, CDR1 is MGHDK, CDR2 SYGVNS. Trimming took off 4 bases at V and 9 bases at J, with 12 bases between the two ends. DNA of the CDR3: TGTGCCAGCAGTGGGCAGATCCCGAAAGCTTTCTTT. Residues: CASSGQIPKAFF. Supplemented by reference TRBV25-1 and TRBJ1-1, the full variable domain reads EADIYQTPRYLVIGTGKKITLECSQTMGHDKMYWYQQDPGMELHLIHYSYGVNSTEKGDLSSESTVSRIRTEHFPLTLESARPSHTSQYLCASSGQIPKAFFGQGTRLTVV.